This T cell receptor beta chain came from a study of T-cell reconstitution after alpha-beta-depleted transplantation in children. The authors prepared the TCRbeta library with unique molecular identifiers. TCRdb re-derived calls from the PCR reads in MiXCR, one entry per CDR3 protein. The table lists hundreds of thousands of distinct CDR3 sequences, about an eighth of them singletons. The V end was cut by 2 bases, the J end by 6 bases, with 14 bases between. CDR3 length: 14 amino acids. The germline V gene has CDR1 DFQATT and CDR2 SNEGSKA (reference sequence). The TCR originated in a girl aged 2-9 years with congenital amegakaryocytic thrombocytopenia, due to receive a stem cell transplant. The V gene is TRBV20-1, the J gene TRBJ1-5; the D is unclear. Sequenced material: PBMCs, taken before TCRalphabeta/CD19-depleted stem cell transplant. Here the CDR3 DNA reads TGCAGTGCTAGACCCCTGGTTCAGAGTCAGCCCCAGCATTTT. This sequence encodes CSARPLVQSQPQHF.